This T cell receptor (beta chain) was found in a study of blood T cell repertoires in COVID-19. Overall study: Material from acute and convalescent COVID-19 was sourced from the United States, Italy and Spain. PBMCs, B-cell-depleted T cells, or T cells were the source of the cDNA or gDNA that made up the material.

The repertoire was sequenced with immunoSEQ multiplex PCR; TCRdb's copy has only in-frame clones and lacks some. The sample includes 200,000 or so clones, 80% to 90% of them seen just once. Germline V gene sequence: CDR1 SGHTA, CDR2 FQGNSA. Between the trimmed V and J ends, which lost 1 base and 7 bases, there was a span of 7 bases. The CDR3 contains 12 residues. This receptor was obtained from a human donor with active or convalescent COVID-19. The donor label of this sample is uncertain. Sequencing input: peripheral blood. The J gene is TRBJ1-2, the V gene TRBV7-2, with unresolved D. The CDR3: CASSLDLGGYTF. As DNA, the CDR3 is TGTGCCAGCAGCTTAGATCTAGGTGGCTACACCTTC.